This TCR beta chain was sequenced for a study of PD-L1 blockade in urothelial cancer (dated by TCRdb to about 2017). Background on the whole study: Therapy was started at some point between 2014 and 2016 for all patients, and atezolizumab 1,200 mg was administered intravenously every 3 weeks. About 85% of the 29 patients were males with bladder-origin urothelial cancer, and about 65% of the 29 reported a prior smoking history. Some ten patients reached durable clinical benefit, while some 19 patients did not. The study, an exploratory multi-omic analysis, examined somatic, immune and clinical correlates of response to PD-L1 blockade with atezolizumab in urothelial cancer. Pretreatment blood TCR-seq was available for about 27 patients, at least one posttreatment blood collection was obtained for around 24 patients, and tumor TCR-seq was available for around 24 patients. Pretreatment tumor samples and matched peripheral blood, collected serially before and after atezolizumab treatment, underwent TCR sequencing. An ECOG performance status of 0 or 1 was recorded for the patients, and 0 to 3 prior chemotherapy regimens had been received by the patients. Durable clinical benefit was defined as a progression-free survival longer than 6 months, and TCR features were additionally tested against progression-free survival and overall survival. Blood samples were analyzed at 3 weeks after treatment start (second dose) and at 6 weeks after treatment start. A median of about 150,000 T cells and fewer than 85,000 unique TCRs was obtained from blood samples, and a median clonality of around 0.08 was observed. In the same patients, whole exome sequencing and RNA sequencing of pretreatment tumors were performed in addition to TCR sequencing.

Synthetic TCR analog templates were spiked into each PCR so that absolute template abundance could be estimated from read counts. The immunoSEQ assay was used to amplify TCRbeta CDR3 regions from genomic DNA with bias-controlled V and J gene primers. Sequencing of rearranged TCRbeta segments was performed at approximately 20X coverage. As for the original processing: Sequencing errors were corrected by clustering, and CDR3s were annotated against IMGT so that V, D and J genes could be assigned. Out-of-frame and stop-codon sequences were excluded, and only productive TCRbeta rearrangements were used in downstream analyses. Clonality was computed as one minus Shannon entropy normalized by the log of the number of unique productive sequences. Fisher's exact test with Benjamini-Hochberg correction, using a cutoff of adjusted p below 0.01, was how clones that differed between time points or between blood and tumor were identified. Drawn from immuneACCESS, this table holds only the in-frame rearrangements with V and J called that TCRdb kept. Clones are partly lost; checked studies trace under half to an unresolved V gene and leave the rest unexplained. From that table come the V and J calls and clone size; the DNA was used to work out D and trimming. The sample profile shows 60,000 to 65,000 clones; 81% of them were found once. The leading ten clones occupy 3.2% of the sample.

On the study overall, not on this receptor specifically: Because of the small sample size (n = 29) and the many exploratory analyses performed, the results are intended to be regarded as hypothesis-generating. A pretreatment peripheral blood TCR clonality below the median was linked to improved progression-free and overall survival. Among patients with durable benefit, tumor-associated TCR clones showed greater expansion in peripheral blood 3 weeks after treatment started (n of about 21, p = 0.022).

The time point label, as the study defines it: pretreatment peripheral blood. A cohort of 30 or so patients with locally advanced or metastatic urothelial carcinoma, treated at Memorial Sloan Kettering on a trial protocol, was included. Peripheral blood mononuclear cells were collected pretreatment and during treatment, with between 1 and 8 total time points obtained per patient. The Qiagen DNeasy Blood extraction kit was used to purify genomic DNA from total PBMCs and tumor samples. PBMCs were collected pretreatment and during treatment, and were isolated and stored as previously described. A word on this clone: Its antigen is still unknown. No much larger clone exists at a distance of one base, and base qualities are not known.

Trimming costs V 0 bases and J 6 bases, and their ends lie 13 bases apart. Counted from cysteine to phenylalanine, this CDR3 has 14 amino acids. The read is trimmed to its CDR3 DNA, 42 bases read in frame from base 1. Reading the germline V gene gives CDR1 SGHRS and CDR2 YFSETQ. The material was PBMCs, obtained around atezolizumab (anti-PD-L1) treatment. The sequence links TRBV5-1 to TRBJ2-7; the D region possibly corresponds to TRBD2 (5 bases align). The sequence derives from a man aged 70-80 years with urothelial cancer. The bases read TGCGCCAGCAGCTTGGTCCCAAGCGGCAGCGAGCAGTACTTC. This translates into CASSLVPSGSEQYF.